These T cell receptor beta chains were read from a single sample in a study of OX40 agonist ivuxolimab in advanced cancers. TCRdb's copy holds only in-frame clones and misses some; the assay was immunoSEQ multiplex PCR. The sample has roughly 28,000 clones; approximately 79% are singletons. This material consisted of CD4+ or CD8+ T cells sorted from blood, taken in a trial of the OX40 agonist ivuxolimab. These receptors all stem from an adult with an advanced solid tumor such as melanoma, head and neck, liver or kidney cancer. CDR3s include the opening cysteine and the closing phenylalanine or tryptophan. A D gene is named only where the DNA matches it firmly. Size values are once, few and many counts, or a class for expanded clones, and some rows have none.

v_gene,abundance,j_gene,d_gene,CDR3nt,CDR3aa
TRBV13,-,TRBJ2-7,-,TGTGCCAGCAGCTTAGTTCGCGAGCAGTACTTC,CASSLVREQYF
TRBV7-9,once,TRBJ2-7,TRBD1,TGTGCCAGCAGCTCGACCGGGACAGCCACCCTCGAGCAGTACTTC,CASSSTGTATLEQYF
TRBV11-2,few,TRBJ2-2,-,TGTGCCAGCAGCTTAGCAGGGATGAACACCGGGGAGCTGTTTTTT,CASSLAGMNTGELFF
TRBV4-2,once,TRBJ2-7,-,TGTGCCAGCAGCCAAATCGGACTGGACGAGCAGTACTTC,CASSQIGLDEQYF
TRBV9,-,TRBJ1-2,TRBD1,TGTGCCAGCAGCTCAGGGGGCTGGAGCTATGGCTACACCTTC,CASSSGGWSYGYTF
TRBV6-6,-,TRBJ1-2,-,TGTGCCACCCTTCGGGGGGACTATGGCTACACCTTC,CATLRGDYGYTF
TRBV9,-,TRBJ2-5,TRBD2,TGTGCCAGCAGCGTAGATAGCGGGGGGGCCGGAGAGACCCAGTACTTC,CASSVDSGGAGETQYF
TRBV5-1,-,TRBJ2-7,-,TGCGCCAGCAGCACATCCTCCTACGAGCAGTACTTC,CASSTSSYEQYF
TRBV19,-,TRBJ1-5,-,TGTGCCAGTAAAGGTCGGCAGCGCAATCAGCCCCAGCATTTT,CASKGRQRNQPQHF
TRBV5-1,few,TRBJ2-3,-,TGCGCCAGCAGCTTGATTGGGGGGCGGGGCACAGATACGCAGTATTTT,CASSLIGGRGTDTQYF
TRBV5-6,-,TRBJ2-7,TRBD1,TGTGCCAGCAGGAGGCTAGACAGGGATACCTACGAGCAGTACTTC,CASRRLDRDTYEQYF
TRBV9,-,TRBJ2-2,-,TGTGCCAGCAGCGCGTTTTTACTAGCAGGGACCGGGGAGCTGTTTTTT,CASSAFLLAGTGELFF
TRBV7-3,once,TRBJ1-1,-,TGTGCCAGCAGCTTACGACAGGACACTGAAGCTTTCTTT,CASSLRQDTEAFF
TRBV4-2,-,TRBJ1-5,-,TGTGCCAGCAGCCAAGACTCCGGACAGTATAGCAATCAGCCCCAGCATTTT,CASSQDSGQYSNQPQHF
TRBV10-3,-,TRBJ1-3,-,TGTGCCATCAGTGATGGTGGAAGCACCTTAAACACCATATATTTT,CAISDGGSTLNTIYF
TRBV4-1,-,TRBJ2-3,-,TGCGCCAGCAGCCAATATAGCGGAGTAAACACAGATACGCAGTATTTT,CASSQYSGVNTDTQYF
TRBV13,-,TRBJ2-7,TRBD1,TGTGCCAGCAGCCCGGGACAGGGTTACGAGCAGTACTTC,CASSPGQGYEQYF
TRBV5-6,-,TRBJ2-3,-,TGTGCCAGCAGCTTCGTAGCTCTTATAGATACGCAGTATTTT,CASSFVALIDTQYF
TRBV28,-,TRBJ2-7,TRBD1,TGTGCCAGCAGTCCGTGGACAGGGGGCTACGAGCAGTACTTC,CASSPWTGGYEQYF
TRBV4-1,once,TRBJ2-1,TRBD2,TGCGCCAGCTCGTGGACTAGCTCCTACAATGAGCAGTTCTTC,CASSWTSSYNEQFF
TRBV7-8,-,TRBJ2-1,-,TGTGCCAGCGAATTCATAGGGGCTGAACTTGGCCACAATGAGCAGTTCTTC,CASEFIGAELGHNEQFF
TRBV6-1,-,TRBJ2-3,-,TGTGCCGCTCGAGACCGGGACACTTCCACAGATACGCAGTATTTT,CAARDRDTSTDTQYF
TRBV15,-,TRBJ2-3,-,TGTGCCACCAGCAGAGATTCAGGCACCTCATGGGATACGCAGTATTTT,CATSRDSGTSWDTQYF
TRBV7-9,once,TRBJ2-1,TRBD1,TGTGCCAGCGCCGGGACAGGGTTTTACAATGAGCAGTTCTTC,CASAGTGFYNEQFF
TRBV30,few,TRBJ2-7,-,TGTGCCTGGTATCGCCTAGCACTCTACGAGCAGTACTTC,CAWYRLALYEQYF
TRBV4-2,medium-sized,TRBJ2-1,-,TGTGCCAGCAGCCAAGTAACCGGGACTTCAGACAATGAGCAGTTCTTC,CASSQVTGTSDNEQFF
TRBV19,-,TRBJ2-1,TRBD1,TGTGCCAGTAGTCCGAACGACAGGGCCTACAATGAGCAGTTCTTC,CASSPNDRAYNEQFF
TRBV11-2,-,TRBJ2-2,TRBD2,TGTGCCAGCAGCTTCGCTCTAGCGGGAGATACCGGGGAGCTGTTTTTT,CASSFALAGDTGELFF
TRBV6-1,-,TRBJ1-1,-,TGTGCCAGCAGTGAGGACGAACTTGAGAACACTGAAGCTTTCTTT,CASSEDELENTEAFF
TRBV5-1,-,TRBJ2-7,TRBD1,TGCGCCAGCAGCTCCCTCCAGGGGGTGGAAAACGAGCAGTACTTC,CASSSLQGVENEQYF
TRBV7-3,-,TRBJ2-6,TRBD1,TGTGCCAGCAGCCCCCAGGGGGCCACTGGGGCCAACGTCCTGACTTTC,CASSPQGATGANVLTF
TRBV7-3,-,TRBJ2-3,-,TGTGCCAGCAGCTTGGGGGCTTCTAGCACAGATACGCAGTATTTT,CASSLGASSTDTQYF
TRBV6-5,-,TRBJ2-7,-,TGTGCCAGCAGTTACTCGAATCCCCAATGGGGGAACGAGCAGTACTTC,CASSYSNPQWGNEQYF
TRBV16,few,TRBJ2-2,-,TGTGCCAGCAGTCCAAAAGCTTTCGTGACAGGGAACACCGGGGAGCTGTTTTTT,CASSPKAFVTGNTGELFF
TRBV12-5,-,TRBJ2-2,-,TGTGCTAGTGGTCGTGGACATCAGGGGGAGCTGTTTTTT,CASGRGHQGELFF
TRBV29-1,-,TRBJ1-1,-,TGCAGCGTTGGGGTACCGGCTACTGAAGCTTTCTTT,CSVGVPATEAFF
TRBV9,-,TRBJ2-1,TRBD2,TGTGCCAGCAGCGACAACCCGCGGGAGGCCTACAATGAGCAGTTCTTC,CASSDNPREAYNEQFF
TRBV4-1,once,TRBJ1-6,-,TGCGCCAGCAGCCAAGTCCAGGGGAGCTCCTATAATTCACCCCTCCACTTT,CASSQVQGSSYNSPLHF
TRBV4-1,once,TRBJ2-1,TRBD2,TGCGCCAGCAGCCATAAGCGGGAGGGAAACTCCTACAATGAGCAGTTCTTC,CASSHKREGNSYNEQFF
TRBV5-1,-,TRBJ1-3,-,TGCGCCAGCAGCTTCGATCCCACAGGTTCTCCCACCACCTCTGGAAACACCATATATTTT,CASSFDPTGSPTTSGNTIYF
TRBV11-3,-,TRBJ2-7,-,TGTGCCAGCAGCTTCTCGACTAACTACGAGCAGTACTTC,CASSFSTNYEQYF
TRBV5-6,-,TRBJ2-7,-,TGTGCCAGCAGCTTGGCTGGACGGGGATCCTACGAGCAGTACTTC,CASSLAGRGSYEQYF
TRBV27,medium-sized,TRBJ2-1,-,TGTGCCAGCAGTTTGGATGGGGGACATGAGCAGTTCTTC,CASSLDGGHEQFF
TRBV30,few,TRBJ2-2,TRBD2,TGTGCCTGGAGTGTTAGCGGGAGAAACACCGGGGAGCTGTTTTTT,CAWSVSGRNTGELFF
TRBV5-6,once,TRBJ1-1,-,TGTGCCAGCAGGAAAGGGGAGGGGTTCTCTGAAGCTTTCTTT,CASRKGEGFSEAFF
TRBV28,few,TRBJ2-1,TRBD2,TGTGCCAGCAGTTTAATCGTAGCGGGAGGGTACGACAATGAGCAGTTCTTC,CASSLIVAGGYDNEQFF
TRBV5-1,-,TRBJ2-2,-,TGCGCCAGCAGCTTGGGACAGACTCGCTACACCGGGGAGCTGTTTTTT,CASSLGQTRYTGELFF
TRBV14,-,TRBJ2-3,-,TGTGCCAGCAGCCAAGTTTATGGCCTCACAGATACGCAGTATTTT,CASSQVYGLTDTQYF
TRBV9,-,TRBJ1-1,-,TGTGCCAGCAGCGTGGAGGGCGGGTTGGGGAACACTGAAGCTTTCTTT,CASSVEGGLGNTEAFF
TRBV7-9,few,TRBJ1-2,-,TGTGCCAGCAGCTCAATCAGTCTCTCAGGGTATGGCTACACCTTC,CASSSISLSGYGYTF
TRBV7-3,-,TRBJ2-3,TRBD2,TGTGCCAGCAGCCCCGCGGGGGGTACAGATACGCAGTATTTT,CASSPAGGTDTQYF
TRBV30,-,TRBJ1-5,-,TGTGCCTGGAGTGTTGACTTTGGCAATCAGCCCCAGCATTTT,CAWSVDFGNQPQHF